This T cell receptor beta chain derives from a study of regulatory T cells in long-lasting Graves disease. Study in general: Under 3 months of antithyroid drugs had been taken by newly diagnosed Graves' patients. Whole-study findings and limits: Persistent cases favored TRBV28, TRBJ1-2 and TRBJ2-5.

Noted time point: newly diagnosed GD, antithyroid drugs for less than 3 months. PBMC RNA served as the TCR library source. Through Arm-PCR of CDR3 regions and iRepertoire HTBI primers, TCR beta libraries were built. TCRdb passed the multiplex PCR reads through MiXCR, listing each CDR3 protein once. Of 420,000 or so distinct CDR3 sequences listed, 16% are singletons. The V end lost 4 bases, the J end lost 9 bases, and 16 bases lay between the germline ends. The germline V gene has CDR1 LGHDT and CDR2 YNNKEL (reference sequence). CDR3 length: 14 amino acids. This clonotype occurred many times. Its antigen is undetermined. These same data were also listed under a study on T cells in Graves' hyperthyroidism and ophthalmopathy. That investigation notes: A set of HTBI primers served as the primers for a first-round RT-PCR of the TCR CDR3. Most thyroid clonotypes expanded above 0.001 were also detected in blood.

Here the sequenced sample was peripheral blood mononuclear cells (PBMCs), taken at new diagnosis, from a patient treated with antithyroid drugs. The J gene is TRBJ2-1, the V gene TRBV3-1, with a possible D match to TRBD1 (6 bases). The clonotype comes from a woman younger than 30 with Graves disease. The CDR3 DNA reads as TGTGCCAGCAGCCTCACGCCCAGGGGTTCTGAGCAGTTCTTC. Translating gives CASSLTPRGSEQFF.